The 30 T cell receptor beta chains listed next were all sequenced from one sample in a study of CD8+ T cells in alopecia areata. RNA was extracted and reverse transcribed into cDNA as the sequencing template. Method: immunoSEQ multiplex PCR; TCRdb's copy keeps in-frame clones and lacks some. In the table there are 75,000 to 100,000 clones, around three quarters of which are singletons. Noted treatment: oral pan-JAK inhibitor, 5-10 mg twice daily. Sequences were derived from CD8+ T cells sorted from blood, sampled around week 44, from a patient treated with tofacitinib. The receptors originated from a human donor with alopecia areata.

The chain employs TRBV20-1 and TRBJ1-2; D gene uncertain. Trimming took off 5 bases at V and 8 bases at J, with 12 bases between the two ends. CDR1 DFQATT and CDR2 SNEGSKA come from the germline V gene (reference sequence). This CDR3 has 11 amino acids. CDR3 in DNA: TGCAGTGCTTCGGAGGACTGGGGCTACACCTTC. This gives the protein CSASEDWGYTF.

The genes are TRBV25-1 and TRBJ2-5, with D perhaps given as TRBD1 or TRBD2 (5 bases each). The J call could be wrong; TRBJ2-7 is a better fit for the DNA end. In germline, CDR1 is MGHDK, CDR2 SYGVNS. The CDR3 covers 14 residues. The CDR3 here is CASSEFGGSYEQYF. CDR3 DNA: TGTGCCAGCAGTGAATTTGGGGGAAGCTACGAGCAGTACTTC.

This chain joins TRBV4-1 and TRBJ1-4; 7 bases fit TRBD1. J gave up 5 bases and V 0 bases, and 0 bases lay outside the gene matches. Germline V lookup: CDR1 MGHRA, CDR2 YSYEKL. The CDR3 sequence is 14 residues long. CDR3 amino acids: CASSQEQGNEKLFF. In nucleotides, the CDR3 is TGCGCCAGCAGCCAAGAACAGGGGAATGAAAAACTGTTTTTT.

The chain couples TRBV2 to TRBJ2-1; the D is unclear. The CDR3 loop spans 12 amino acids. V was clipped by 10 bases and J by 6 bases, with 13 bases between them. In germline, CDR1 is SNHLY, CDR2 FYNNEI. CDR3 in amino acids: CAIVLKANEQFF. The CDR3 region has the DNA TGTGCCATCGTCTTAAAGGCCAATGAGCAGTTCTTC.

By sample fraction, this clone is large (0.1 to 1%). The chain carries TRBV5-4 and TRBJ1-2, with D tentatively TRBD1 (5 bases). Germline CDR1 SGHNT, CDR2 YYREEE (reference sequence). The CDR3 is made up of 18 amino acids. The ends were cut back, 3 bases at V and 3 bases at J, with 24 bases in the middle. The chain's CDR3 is CASSWGEGTHARHYGYTF. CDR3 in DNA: TGTGCCAGCAGCTGGGGCGAGGGGACCCACGCTCGTCACTATGGCTACACCTTC.

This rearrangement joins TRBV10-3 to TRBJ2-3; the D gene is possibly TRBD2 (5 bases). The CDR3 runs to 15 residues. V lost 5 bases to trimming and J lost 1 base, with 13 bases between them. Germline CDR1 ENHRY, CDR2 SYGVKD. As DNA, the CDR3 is TGTGCCATCAGTACGACCGGGCGGGGCACAGATACGCAGTATTTT. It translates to CAISTTGRGTDTQYF.

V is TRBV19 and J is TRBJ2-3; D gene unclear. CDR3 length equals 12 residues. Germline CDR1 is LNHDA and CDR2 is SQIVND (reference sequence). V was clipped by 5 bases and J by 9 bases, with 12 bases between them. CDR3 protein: CASSFRLGTQYF. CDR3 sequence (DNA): TGTGCCAGTAGTTTCCGGTTGGGCACGCAGTATTTT.

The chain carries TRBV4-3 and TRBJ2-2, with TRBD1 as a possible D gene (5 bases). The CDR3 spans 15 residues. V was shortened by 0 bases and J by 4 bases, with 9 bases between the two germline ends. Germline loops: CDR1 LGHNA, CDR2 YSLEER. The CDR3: CASSQDPRATGELFF. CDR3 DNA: TGCGCCAGCAGCCAAGATCCCAGGGCCACCGGGGAGCTGTTTTTT.

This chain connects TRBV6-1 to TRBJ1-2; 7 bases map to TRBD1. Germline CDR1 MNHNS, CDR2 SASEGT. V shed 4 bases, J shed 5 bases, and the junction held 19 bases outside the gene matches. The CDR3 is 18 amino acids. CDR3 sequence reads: CASSAEGGAPLARYGYTF. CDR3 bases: TGTGCCAGCAGTGCCGAAGGGGGCGCCCCCTTGGCCCGATATGGCTACACCTTC.

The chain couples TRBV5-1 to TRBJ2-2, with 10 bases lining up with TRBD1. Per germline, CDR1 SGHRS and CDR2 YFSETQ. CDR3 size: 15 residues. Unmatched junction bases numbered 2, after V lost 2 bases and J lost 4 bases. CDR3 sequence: CASSFGTGATGELFF. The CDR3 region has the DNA TGCGCCAGCAGCTTTGGGACAGGGGCCACCGGGGAGCTGTTTTTT.

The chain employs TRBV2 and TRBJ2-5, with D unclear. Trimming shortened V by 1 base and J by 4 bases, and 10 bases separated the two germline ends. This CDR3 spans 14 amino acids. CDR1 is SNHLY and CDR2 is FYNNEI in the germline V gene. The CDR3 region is CASSEGAPGETQYF. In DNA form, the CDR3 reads TGTGCCAGCAGTGAAGGGGCCCCGGGAGAGACCCAGTACTTC.

The CDR3 reads CSVVSMQAEAFF. CDR3 coding DNA: TGCAGCGTCGTATCTATGCAGGCTGAAGCTTTCTTT. The genes are TRBV29-1 and TRBJ1-1; D unclear. This CDR3 contains 12 residues. Between the trimmed V and J ends, which lost 6 bases and 6 bases, there was a span of 14 bases. Per the germline V gene, CDR1 is SQVTM and CDR2 is ANQGSEA. Filled out from reference TRBV29-1 and TRBJ1-1, the complete variable domain reads SAVISQKPSRDICQRGTSLTIQCQVDSQVTMMFWYRQQPGQSLTLIATANQGSEATYESGFVIDKFPISRPNLTFSTLTVSNMSPEDSSIYLCSVVSMQAEAFFGQGTRLTVV.

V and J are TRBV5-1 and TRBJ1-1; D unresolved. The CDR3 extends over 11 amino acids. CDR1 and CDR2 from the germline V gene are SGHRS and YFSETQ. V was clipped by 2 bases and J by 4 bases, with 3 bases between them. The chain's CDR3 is CASSFGTEAFF. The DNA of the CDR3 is TGCGCCAGCAGCTTTGGCACTGAAGCTTTCTTT.

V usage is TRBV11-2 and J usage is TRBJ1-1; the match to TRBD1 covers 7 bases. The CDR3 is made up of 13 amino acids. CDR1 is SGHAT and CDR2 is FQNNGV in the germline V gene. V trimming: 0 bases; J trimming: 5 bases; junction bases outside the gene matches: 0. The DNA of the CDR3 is TGTGCCAGCAGCTTAGAGACAGGGACTGAAGCTTTCTTT. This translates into CASSLETGTEAFF. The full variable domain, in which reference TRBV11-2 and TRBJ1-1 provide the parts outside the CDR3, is EAGVAQSPRYKIIEKRQSVAFWCNPISGHATLYWYQQILGQGPKLLIQFQNNGVVDDSQLPKDRFSAERLKGVDSTLKIQPAKLEDSAVYLCASSLETGTEAFFGQGTRLTVV.

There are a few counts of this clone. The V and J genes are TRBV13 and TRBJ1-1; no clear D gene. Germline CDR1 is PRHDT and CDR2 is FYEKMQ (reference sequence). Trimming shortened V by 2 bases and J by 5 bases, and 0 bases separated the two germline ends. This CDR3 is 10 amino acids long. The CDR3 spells CASSLTEAFF. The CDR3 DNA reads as TGTGCCAGCAGCTTAACTGAAGCTTTCTTT. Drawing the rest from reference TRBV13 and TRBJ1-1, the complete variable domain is AAGVIQSPRHLIKEKRETATLKCYPIPRHDTVYWYQQGPGQDPQFLISFYEKMQSDKGSIPDRFSAQQFSDYHSELNMSSLELGDSALYFCASSLTEAFFGQGTRLTVV.

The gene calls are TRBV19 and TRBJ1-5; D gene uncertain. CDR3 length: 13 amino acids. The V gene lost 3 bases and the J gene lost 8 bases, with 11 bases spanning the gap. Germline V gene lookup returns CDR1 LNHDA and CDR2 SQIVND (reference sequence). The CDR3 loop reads CASSMRVGEPQHF. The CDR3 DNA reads TGTGCCAGTAGTATGAGGGTCGGAGAGCCCCAGCATTTT.

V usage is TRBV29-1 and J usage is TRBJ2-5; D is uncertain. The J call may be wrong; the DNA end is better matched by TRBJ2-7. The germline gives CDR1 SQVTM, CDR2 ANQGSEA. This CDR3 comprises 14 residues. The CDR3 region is CSVGDGRFSYEQYF. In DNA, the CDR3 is TGCAGCGTTGGTGATGGGCGTTTTTCCTACGAGCAGTACTTC.

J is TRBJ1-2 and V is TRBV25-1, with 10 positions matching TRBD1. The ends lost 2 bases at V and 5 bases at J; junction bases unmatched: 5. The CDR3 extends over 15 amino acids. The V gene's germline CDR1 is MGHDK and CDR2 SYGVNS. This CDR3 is CASSEGTGAKYGYTF. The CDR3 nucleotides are TGTGCCAGCAGTGAAGGGACAGGGGCAAAGTATGGCTACACCTTC.

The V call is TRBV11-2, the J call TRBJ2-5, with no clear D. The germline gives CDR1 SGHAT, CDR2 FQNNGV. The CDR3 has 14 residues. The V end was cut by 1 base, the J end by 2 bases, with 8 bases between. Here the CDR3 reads CASSLVGLQETQYF. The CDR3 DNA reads TGTGCCAGCAGCTTAGTTGGGTTACAAGAGACCCAGTACTTC.

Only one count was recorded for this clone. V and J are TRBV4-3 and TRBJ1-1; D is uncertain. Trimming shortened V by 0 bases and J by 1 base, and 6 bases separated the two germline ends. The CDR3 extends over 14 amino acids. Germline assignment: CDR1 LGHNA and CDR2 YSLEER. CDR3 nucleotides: TGCGCCAGCAGCCAAGATATTCCGAACACTGAAGCTTTCTTT. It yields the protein CASSQDIPNTEAFF.

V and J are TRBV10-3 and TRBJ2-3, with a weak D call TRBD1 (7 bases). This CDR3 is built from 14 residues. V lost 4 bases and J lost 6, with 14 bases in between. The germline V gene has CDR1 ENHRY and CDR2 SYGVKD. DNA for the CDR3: TGTGCCATCAGTGGAGCAGGGGGACTGGATACGCAGTATTTT. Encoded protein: CAISGAGGLDTQYF.

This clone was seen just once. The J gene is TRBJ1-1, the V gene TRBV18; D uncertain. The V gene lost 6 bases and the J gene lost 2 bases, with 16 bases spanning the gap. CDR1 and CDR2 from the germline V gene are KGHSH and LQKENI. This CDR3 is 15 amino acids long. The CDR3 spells CASSPTGDKNTEAFF. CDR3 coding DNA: TGTGCCAGCTCTCCAACCGGAGACAAAAACACTGAAGCTTTCTTT.

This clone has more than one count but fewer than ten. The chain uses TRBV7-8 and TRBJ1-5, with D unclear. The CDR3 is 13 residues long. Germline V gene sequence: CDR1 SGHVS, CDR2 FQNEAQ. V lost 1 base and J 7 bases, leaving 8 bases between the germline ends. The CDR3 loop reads CASSLGSLQPQHF. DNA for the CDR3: TGTGCCAGCAGCTTAGGATCTTTGCAGCCCCAGCATTTT.

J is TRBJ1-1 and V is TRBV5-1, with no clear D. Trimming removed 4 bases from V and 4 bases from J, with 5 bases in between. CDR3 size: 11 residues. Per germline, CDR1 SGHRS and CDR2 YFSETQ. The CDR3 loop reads CASSRGTEAFF. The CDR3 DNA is TGCGCCAGCAGCCGGGGCACTGAAGCTTTCTTT.

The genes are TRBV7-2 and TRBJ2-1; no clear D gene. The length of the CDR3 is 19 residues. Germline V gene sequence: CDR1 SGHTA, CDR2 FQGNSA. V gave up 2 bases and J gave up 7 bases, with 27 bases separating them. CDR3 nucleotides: TGTGCCAGCAGCTTACCACTTGTCGAATTGGGTGGGAATCGAAATGAGCAGTTCTTC. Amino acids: CASSLPLVELGGNRNEQFF.

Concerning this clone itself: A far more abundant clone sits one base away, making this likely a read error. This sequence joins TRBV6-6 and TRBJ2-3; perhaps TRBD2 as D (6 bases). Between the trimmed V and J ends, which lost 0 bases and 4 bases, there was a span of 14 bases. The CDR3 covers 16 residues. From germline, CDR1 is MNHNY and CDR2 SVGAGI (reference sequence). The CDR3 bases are TGTGCCAGCAGTTACTCGTCGGGGGTAGGGCCAGATACGCAGTATTTT. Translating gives CASSYSSGVGPDTQYF.

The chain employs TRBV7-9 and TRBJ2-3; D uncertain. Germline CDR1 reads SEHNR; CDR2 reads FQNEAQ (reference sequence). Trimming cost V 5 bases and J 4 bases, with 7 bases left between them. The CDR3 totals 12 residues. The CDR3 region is CASSPLPDTQYF. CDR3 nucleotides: TGTGCCAGCAGCCCACTTCCAGATACGCAGTATTTT. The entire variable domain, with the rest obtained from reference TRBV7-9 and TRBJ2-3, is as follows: DTGVSQNPRHKITKRGQNVTFRCDPISEHNRLYWYRQTLGQGPEFLTYFQNEAQLEKSRLLSDRFSAERPKGSFSTLEIQRTEQGDSAMYLCASSPLPDTQYFGPGTRLTVL.

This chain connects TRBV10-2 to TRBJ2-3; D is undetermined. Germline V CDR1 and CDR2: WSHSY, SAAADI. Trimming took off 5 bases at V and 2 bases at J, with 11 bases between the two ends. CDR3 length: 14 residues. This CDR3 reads CASSLRITTDTQYF. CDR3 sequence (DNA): TGCGCCAGCAGTTTGCGTATCACCACAGATACGCAGTATTTT.

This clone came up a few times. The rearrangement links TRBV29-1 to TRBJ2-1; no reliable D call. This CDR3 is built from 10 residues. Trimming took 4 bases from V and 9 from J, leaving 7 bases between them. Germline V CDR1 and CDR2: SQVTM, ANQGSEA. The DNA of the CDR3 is TGCAGCGTTGTTGGTAGTGAGCAGTTCTTC. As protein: CSVVGSEQFF.

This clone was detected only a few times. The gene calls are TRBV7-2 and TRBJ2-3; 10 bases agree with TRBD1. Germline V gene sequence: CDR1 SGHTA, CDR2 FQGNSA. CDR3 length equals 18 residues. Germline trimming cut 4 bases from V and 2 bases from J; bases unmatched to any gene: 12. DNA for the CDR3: TGTGCCAGCAGCTCGAGGACAGGGGGTTTGAAATACACAGATACGCAGTATTTT. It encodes CASSSRTGGLKYTDTQYF.